A selection of T cell receptor beta chains follows, all from one sample in a study of blood T cell repertoires in COVID-19. The method was immunoSEQ multiplex PCR; TCRdb's version includes in-frame clones alone and lacks a portion of them. The sample contains approximately 150,000 clones, 70% to 90% of which appear only once. Sequencing was performed on peripheral blood. Receptor source: a woman at least 80 years old with COVID-19, enrolled during active disease. Both conserved end residues are part of each CDR3. D genes are given only for firm matches. Expanded clones get a size class; other rows say once, few or many, or leave the size out.

V: TRBV12-5
length: 15
D: NA
size: NA
J: TRBJ2-2
DNA: TGTGCTAGTGGTTTGGTCACAGGGAACACCGGGGAGCTGTTTTTT
CDR3: CASGLVTGNTGELFF

V: TRBV9
length: 16
D: TRBD1
size: NA
J: TRBJ2-7
DNA: TGTGCCAGCAGCCTTTCCGCGACAGGGATATCCTACGAGCAGTACTTC
CDR3: CASSLSATGISYEQYF

V: TRBV24-1
length: 15
D: TRBD1
size: NA
J: TRBJ2-1
DNA: TGTGCCACCAGTGACCCGGGACAGGGGGCAACGGAGCAGTTCTTC
CDR3: CATSDPGQGATEQFF

V: TRBV7-3
length: 15
D: NA
size: NA
J: TRBJ2-3
DNA: TGTGCCAGCAGCTTAGAGCGGGTCCCGGGGGATACGCAGTATTTT
CDR3: CASSLERVPGDTQYF

V: TRBV7-9
length: 14
D: TRBD2
size: NA
J: TRBJ2-7
DNA: TGTGCCAGCGAGAAGAGGACACGGGAGGGCGAGCAGTACTTC
CDR3: CASEKRTREGEQYF

V: TRBV10-3
length: 15
D: TRBD1
size: few
J: TRBJ2-2
DNA: TGTGCCATCAGTGAGACAGGGGGGTCCACCGGGGAGCTGTTTTTT
CDR3: CAISETGGSTGELFF

V: TRBV5-1
length: 14
D: TRBD1
size: NA
J: TRBJ1-1
DNA: TGCGCCAGCAGACCCGGACAGGGGAACACTGAAGCTTTCTTT
CDR3: CASRPGQGNTEAFF

V: TRBV15
length: 15
D: TRBD1
size: few
J: TRBJ1-2
DNA: TGTGCCACCAGCAGAGCTAACAGGGGATCGGGTGGCTACACCTTC
CDR3: CATSRANRGSGGYTF

V: TRBV5-5
length: 16
D: TRBD2
size: NA
J: TRBJ2-3
DNA: TGTGCCAGCAGCCCGGGACTAGCGGGAGGCACAGATACGCAGTATTTT
CDR3: CASSPGLAGGTDTQYF

V: TRBV6-1
length: 13
D: NA
size: NA
J: TRBJ2-7
DNA: TGTGCCAGCAAAGAGGGAAATTCCTACGAGCAGTACTTC
CDR3: CASKEGNSYEQYF

V: TRBV2
length: 13
D: NA
size: once
J: TRBJ2-1
DNA: TGTGCCAGCAGTTTCCTACCATACAATGAGCAGTTCTTC
CDR3: CASSFLPYNEQFF

V: TRBV18
length: 13
D: NA
size: few
J: TRBJ1-1
DNA: TGTGCCAGCTCAACGACAGGGAACACTGAAGCTTTCTTT
CDR3: CASSTTGNTEAFF

V: TRBV12-3/TRBV12-4
length: 13
D: NA
size: NA
J: TRBJ2-4
DNA: TGTGCCAGCAGCCGTCTCGACTCCTACATTCAGTACTTC
CDR3: CASSRLDSYIQYF

V: TRBV27
length: 19
D: TRBD2
size: NA
J: TRBJ2-5
DNA: TGTGCCAGTAAAGGAACGAGGGGACTAGCGGGGGGATTACAAGAGACCCAGTACTTC
CDR3: CASKGTRGLAGGLQETQYF

V: TRBV4-1
length: 16
D: TRBD1
size: few
J: TRBJ2-7
DNA: TGCGCCAGCAGCCATCGACAGGGGGCGCACCCCTACGAGCAGTACTTC
CDR3: CASSHRQGAHPYEQYF

V: TRBV18
length: 16
D: TRBD2
size: NA
J: TRBJ2-2
DNA: TGTGCCAGCTCACCCTATACGGGAGGGGACACCGGGGAGCTGTTTTTT
CDR3: CASSPYTGGDTGELFF

V: TRBV5-6
length: 15
D: TRBD1
size: NA
J: TRBJ2-1
DNA: TGTGCCAGCAGCAGGACAGGGGGAAACTACAATGAGCAGTTCTTC
CDR3: CASSRTGGNYNEQFF

V: TRBV5-1
length: 16
D: TRBD2
size: NA
J: TRBJ2-1
DNA: TGCGCCAGCAGCTTAGATCCAGCGGGATTATTAAATGAGCAGTTCTTC
CDR3: CASSLDPAGLLNEQFF

V: TRBV10-3
length: 14
D: NA
size: few
J: TRBJ2-5
DNA: TGTGCCATCAGTGAGTCAGAGGGTCAAGAGACCCAGTACTTC
CDR3: CAISESEGQETQYF

V: TRBV28
length: 13
D: TRBD1
size: NA
J: TRBJ1-2
DNA: TGTGCCAGCACCATGAGACAGGGTGGAGGCTACACCTTC
CDR3: CASTMRQGGGYTF

V: TRBV27
length: 15
D: NA
size: NA
J: TRBJ2-4
DNA: TGTGCCAGCAGTTTATTAGCGTCTGGGCTAAACATTCAGTACTTC
CDR3: CASSLLASGLNIQYF

V: TRBV18
length: 13
D: NA
size: NA
J: TRBJ2-3
DNA: TGTGCCTGCCTCGGTGGAGTCACAGATACGCAGTATTTT
CDR3: CACLGGVTDTQYF

V: TRBV6-5
length: 16
D: NA
size: few
J: TRBJ1-1
DNA: TGTGCCAGCAGTTCACCGGGGGTGGGGGTGGCTACTGAAGCTTTCTTT
CDR3: CASSSPGVGVATEAFF

V: TRBV7-2
length: 16
D: TRBD2
size: NA
J: TRBJ2-2
DNA: TGTGCCAGCAGCTTAGCCCTAGCGGGAGGGTCCGGGGAGCTGTTTTTT
CDR3: CASSLALAGGSGELFF

V: TRBV4-1
length: 16
D: TRBD2
size: NA
J: TRBJ2-7
DNA: TGCGCCAGCAGCCACGGGCGGACTAGCGGGATTTACGAGCAGTACTTC
CDR3: CASSHGRTSGIYEQYF

V: TRBV29-1
length: 12
D: TRBD1
size: NA
J: TRBJ2-7
DNA: TGCAGCGTTGCCGGCAGGGGGTCCGAGCAGTACTTC
CDR3: CSVAGRGSEQYF

V: TRBV5-1
length: 16
D: TRBD2
size: NA
J: TRBJ2-2
DNA: TGCGCCAGCAGCGTACGGGAGGCCCAGGTGGGCGGGGAGCTGTTTTTT
CDR3: CASSVREAQVGGELFF

V: TRBV15
length: 12
D: NA
size: NA
J: TRBJ2-3
DNA: TGTGCCACCAGCAGCCTGCGCGATACGCAGTATTTT
CDR3: CATSSLRDTQYF

V: TRBV6-5
length: 15
D: NA
size: NA
J: TRBJ1-5
DNA: TGTGCCAGCAGTCCCCTGAGGCAGACCAATCAGCCCCAGCATTTT
CDR3: CASSPLRQTNQPQHF

V: TRBV4-3
length: 13
D: NA
size: NA
J: TRBJ1-2
DNA: TGCGCCAGCAGCCAAGCTCGACATTATGGCTACACCTTC
CDR3: CASSQARHYGYTF

V: TRBV3-1/TRBV3-2
length: 13
D: NA
size: NA
J: TRBJ1-2
DNA: TGTGCCAGCAGCCCGGCGGGGAACTATGGCTACACCTTC
CDR3: CASSPAGNYGYTF

V: TRBV28
length: 13
D: TRBD1
size: NA
J: TRBJ1-3
DNA: TGTGCCAGCAGCCGGGACAGAAGAAACACCATATATTTT
CDR3: CASSRDRRNTIYF

V: TRBV28
length: 12
D: NA
size: NA
J: TRBJ2-5
DNA: TGTGCCAGCAGTTTATATCCGGAGACCCAGTACTTC
CDR3: CASSLYPETQYF

V: TRBV11-2
length: 14
D: TRBD2
size: NA
J: TRBJ2-3
DNA: TGTGCCAGCAGCTCCATGCGGGAGAGGAATACGCAGTATTTT
CDR3: CASSSMRERNTQYF

V: TRBV5-6
length: 14
D: TRBD1
size: few
J: TRBJ1-5
DNA: TGTGCCAGCAGCTCGGGACAGAATAATCAGCCCCAGCATTTT
CDR3: CASSSGQNNQPQHF

V: TRBV27
length: 15
D: TRBD1
size: NA
J: TRBJ2-3
DNA: TGTGCCAGCAGTTTAAAGGACAGGGGCACAGATACGCAGTATTTT
CDR3: CASSLKDRGTDTQYF

V: TRBV5-4
length: 18
D: NA
size: NA
J: TRBJ1-6
DNA: TGTGCCAGCAGCTTGGGGTTGGGAGGGCCCTCCTATAATTCACCCCTCCACTTT
CDR3: CASSLGLGGPSYNSPLHF

V: TRBV28
length: 15
D: TRBD2
size: NA
J: TRBJ2-7
DNA: TGTGCCAGCAGTTCCCCGGCTAGCGGGTTCTACGAGCAGTACTTC
CDR3: CASSSPASGFYEQYF

V: TRBV6-5
length: 13
D: NA
size: NA
J: TRBJ1-2
DNA: TGTGCCAGCAGTCAACAGGTATTCTATGGCTACACCTTC
CDR3: CASSQQVFYGYTF

V: TRBV2
length: 12
D: NA
size: NA
J: TRBJ2-7
DNA: TGTGCCAGCAGTAGGGGTGACTACGAGCAGTACTTC
CDR3: CASSRGDYEQYF

V: TRBV14
length: 13
D: TRBD1
size: NA
J: TRBJ2-5
DNA: TGTGCCAGCAGGCTAAGGGGGCTGGAGACCCAGTACTTC
CDR3: CASRLRGLETQYF

V: TRBV11-3
length: 12
D: NA
size: NA
J: TRBJ2-2
DNA: TGTGCCAGCACCTTTGGGCCCGGGGAGCTGTTTTTT
CDR3: CASTFGPGELFF

V: TRBV2
length: 13
D: NA
size: once
J: TRBJ1-1
DNA: TGTGCCAGCAGTGTAAATCGGAACACTGAAGCTTTCTTT
CDR3: CASSVNRNTEAFF

V: TRBV15
length: 15
D: NA
size: NA
J: TRBJ2-7
DNA: TGTGCCACCAGCAGAGTCCGGGACACGGCCTACGAGCAGTACTTC
CDR3: CATSRVRDTAYEQYF

V: TRBV19
length: 15
D: TRBD1
size: once
J: TRBJ2-4
DNA: TGTGCCAGTAGGGGGTACGACAGGGTAAAAAACATTCAGTACTTC
CDR3: CASRGYDRVKNIQYF

V: TRBV4-2
length: 16
D: NA
size: NA
J: TRBJ1-1
DNA: TGTGCCAGCAGCCAAGATAGACCGTCCGGAGGCACTGAAGCTTTCTTT
CDR3: CASSQDRPSGGTEAFF

V: TRBV3-1/TRBV3-2
length: 15
D: TRBD1
size: NA
J: TRBJ1-2
DNA: TGTGCCAGCAGCCAAGATTTAGGGGGCCGCGATGGCTACACCTTC
CDR3: CASSQDLGGRDGYTF

V: TRBV14
length: 14
D: NA
size: NA
J: TRBJ1-2
DNA: TGTGCCAGCAGCCAAGCTTGGGGAGGCTATGGCTACACCTTC
CDR3: CASSQAWGGYGYTF